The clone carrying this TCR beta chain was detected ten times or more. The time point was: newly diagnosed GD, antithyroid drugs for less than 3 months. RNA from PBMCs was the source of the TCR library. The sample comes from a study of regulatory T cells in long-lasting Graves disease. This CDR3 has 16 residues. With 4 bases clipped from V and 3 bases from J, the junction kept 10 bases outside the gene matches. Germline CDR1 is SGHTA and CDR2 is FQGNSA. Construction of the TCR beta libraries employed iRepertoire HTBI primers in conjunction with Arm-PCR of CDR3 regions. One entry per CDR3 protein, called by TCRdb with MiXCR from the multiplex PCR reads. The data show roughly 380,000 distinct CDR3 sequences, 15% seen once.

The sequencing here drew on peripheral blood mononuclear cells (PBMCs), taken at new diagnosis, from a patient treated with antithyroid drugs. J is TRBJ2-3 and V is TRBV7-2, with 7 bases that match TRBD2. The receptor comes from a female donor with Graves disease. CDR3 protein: CASSSDTGLLTDTQYF. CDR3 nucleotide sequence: TGTGCCAGCAGCTCCGATACGGGACTACTTACAGATACGCAGTATTTT.